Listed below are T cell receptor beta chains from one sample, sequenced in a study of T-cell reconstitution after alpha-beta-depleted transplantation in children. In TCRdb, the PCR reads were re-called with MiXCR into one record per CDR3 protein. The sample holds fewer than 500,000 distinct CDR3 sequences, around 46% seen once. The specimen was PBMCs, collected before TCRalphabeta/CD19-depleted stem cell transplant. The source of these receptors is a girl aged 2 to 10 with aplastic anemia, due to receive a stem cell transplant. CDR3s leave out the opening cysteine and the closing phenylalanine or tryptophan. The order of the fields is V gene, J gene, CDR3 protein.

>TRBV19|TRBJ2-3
ASSIGTGTVGDTQY
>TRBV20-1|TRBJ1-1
SASGRDRARAF
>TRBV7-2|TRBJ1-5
ASSIRQGDQPQH
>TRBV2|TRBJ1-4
ASSELEGVTEKLF
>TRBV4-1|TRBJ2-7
ASSPRDSSSYEQY
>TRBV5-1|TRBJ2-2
ASSLAQKTSGFNTGELF
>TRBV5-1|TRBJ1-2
ASSLGQGPTDGYT
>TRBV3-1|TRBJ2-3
ASSQDPGLASTDTQY
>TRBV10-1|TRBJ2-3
ASSQRSTDTQY
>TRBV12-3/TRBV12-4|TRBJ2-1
ASSFSGEKF
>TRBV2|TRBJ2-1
ASSDPGTGLNNEQF
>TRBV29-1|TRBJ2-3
SVDSYDGAGGSTDTQY
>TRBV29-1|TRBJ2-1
SVERMGQYNEQF
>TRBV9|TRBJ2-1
ASSTRDTSYNEQF
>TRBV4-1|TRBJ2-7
ASSQEGTVYEQY
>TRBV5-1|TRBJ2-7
ASSLAPAGRGDEQY
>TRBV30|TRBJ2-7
AWSVRWGQQY
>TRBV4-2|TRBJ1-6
ASSPQVSGDSPLH
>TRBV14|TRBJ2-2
ASSQGFNTGELF
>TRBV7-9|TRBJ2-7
AIELRTGGTYEQY
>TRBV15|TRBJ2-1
ATSRGEAVSYNEQF
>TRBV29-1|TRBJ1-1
SVVTRGGTEAF
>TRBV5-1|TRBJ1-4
ASSIGRLIATNEKLF
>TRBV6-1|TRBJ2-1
ASRDLRLAGSYNEQF
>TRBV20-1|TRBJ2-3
SAVVAGGTDTQY
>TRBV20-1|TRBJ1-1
SASPRSNTEAF
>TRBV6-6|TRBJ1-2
ASSYGGHT
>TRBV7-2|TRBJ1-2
AISPKRGQGDYGYT
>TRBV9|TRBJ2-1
ASSVGKRTIYNEQF
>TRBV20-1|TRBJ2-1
SAKRTGLSEQF
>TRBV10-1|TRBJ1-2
ASSEYRTGDPEGYT
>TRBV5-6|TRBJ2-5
ASSLGVAGASGKTQY
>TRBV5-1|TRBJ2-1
ASSTSGTDYNEQF
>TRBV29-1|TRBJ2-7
SVVGYRSSYEQY
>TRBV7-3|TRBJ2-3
ASGDRGPVTDTQY
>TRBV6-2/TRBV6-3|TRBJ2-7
ASSYSPVDSFTYEQY
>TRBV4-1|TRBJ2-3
ASRQGATDTQY
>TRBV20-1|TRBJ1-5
SAREFGGKGSNQPQH
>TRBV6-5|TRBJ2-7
ASSYSKGGYEQY
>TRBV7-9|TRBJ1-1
ASSLSLNTEAF
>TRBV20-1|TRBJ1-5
SASLPGQGSQPQH
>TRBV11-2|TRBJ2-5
ASSSGTAGTQY
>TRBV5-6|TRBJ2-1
ASGLYNEQF
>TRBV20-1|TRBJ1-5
SARILTSPWDQPQH
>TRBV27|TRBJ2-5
ASSLSEERETQY
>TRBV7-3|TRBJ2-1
ASSLTTASYNEQF
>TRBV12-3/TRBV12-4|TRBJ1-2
ASSLGDRRFGYT
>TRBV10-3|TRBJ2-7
AISETDRGHDLNYEQY
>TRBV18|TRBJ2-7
ASSNQDLLSEQY